The sequence of this T cell receptor beta chain was determined in a study of blood T cell repertoires in COVID-19. Profiling relied on immunoSEQ multiplex PCR, and the TCRdb table lists in-frame clones only, not all of them. The table records around 200,000 clones, 85% to 90% of them present only once. This CDR3 comprises 14 residues. Trimming left V 3 bases short and J 2 bases short, with 11 bases between. CDR1 is SGHNT, CDR2 YENEEA, per germline. The clonotype was recovered from a woman aged 45-60 years with acute or convalescent COVID-19. The V and J genes are TRBV11-3 and TRBJ2-7; D unclear. Sample: peripheral blood. The CDR3 DNA reads TGTGCCAGCAGCTTGGGCAGTGCCACCTACGAGCAGTACTTC. Translating gives CASSLGSATYEQYF.